This T cell receptor (beta chain) came from a study of blood T cells in healthy people across ages. Combining a sample-barcoded 5' primer with a J-beta primer mix, a second PCR ran for about 7 to 11 cycles. TCRdb redid the calling of the 5' RACE reads with MiXCR, one entry per CDR3 protein. The sample holds about 1.6 million distinct CDR3 sequences, about 32% seen once. The TCR comes from a woman aged 25 to 39 in good health. Sample: blood.

The CDR3 here is CASSAPSSGSFADTQYF. CDR3 nucleotides: TGTGCCAGCAGCGCCCCCTCCAGCGGGAGTTTCGCAGATACGCAGTATTTT. This rearrangement joins TRBV9 to TRBJ2-3, with TRBD2 identical over 8 bases. The CDR3 contains 17 residues. Germline V gives CDR1 SGDLS, CDR2 YYNGEE. The V segment lost 3 bases and the J segment 4 bases; nucleotides outside the gene matches: 13.